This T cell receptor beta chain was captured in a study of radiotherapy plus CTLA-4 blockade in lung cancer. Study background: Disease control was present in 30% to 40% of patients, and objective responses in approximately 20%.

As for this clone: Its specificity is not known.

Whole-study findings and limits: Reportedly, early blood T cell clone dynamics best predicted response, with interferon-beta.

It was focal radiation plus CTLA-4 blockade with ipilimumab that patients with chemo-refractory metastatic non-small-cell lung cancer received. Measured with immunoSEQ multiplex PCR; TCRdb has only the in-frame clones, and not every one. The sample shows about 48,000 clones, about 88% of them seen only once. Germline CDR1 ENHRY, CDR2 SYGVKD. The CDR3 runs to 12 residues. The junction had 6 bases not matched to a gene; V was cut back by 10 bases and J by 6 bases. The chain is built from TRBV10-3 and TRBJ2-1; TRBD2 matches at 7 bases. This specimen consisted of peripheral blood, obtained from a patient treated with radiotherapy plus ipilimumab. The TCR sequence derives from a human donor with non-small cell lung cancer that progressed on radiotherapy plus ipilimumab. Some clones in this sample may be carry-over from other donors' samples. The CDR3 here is CATGLGFNEQFF. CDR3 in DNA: TGTGCCACCGGACTAGGATTCAATGAGCAGTTCTTC.